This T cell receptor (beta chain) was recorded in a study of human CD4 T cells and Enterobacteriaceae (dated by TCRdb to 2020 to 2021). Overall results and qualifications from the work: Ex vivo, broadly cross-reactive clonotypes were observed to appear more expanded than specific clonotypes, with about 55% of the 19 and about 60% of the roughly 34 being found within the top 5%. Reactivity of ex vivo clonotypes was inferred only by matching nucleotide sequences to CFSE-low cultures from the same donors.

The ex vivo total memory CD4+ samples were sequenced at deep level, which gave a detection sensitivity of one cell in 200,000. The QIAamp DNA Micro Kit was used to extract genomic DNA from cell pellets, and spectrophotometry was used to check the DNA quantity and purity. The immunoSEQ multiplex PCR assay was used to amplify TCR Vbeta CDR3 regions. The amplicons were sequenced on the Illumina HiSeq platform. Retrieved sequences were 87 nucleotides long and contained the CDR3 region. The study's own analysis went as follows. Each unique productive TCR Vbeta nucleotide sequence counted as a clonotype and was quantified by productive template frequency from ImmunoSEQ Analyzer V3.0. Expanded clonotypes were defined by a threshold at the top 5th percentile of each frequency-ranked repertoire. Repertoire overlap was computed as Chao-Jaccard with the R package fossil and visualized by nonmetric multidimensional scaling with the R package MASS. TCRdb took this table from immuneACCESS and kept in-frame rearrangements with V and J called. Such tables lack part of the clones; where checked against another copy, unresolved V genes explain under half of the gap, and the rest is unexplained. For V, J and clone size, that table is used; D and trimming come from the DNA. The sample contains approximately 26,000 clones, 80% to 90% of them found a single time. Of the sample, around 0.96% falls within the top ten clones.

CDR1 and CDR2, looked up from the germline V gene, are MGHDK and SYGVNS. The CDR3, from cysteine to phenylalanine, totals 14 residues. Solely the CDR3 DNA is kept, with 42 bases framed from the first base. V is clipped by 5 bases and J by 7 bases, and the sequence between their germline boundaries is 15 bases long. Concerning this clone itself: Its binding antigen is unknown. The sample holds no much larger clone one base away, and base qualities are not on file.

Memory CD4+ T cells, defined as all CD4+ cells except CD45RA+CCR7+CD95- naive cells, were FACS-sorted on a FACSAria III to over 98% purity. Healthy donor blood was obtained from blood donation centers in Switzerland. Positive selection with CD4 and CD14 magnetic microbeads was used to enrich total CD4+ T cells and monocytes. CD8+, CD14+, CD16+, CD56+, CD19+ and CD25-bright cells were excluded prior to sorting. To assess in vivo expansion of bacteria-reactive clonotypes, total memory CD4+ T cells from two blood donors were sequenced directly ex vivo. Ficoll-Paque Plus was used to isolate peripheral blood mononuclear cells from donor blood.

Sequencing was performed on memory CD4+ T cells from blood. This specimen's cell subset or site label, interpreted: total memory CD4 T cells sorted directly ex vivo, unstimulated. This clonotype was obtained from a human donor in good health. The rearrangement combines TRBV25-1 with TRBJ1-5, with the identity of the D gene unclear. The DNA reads TGTGCCAGCAGTCCGGACGGGCGGTGGCAGCCCCAGCATTTT. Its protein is CASSPDGRWQPQHF.